In this sample, the clone carrying this TCR beta chain turned up many times. What it binds is unknown. The sample comes from a study of beta chain features in type 1 diabetes. Whole-study context: The patients were much like the healthy donors in age, gender and cell yields. Study-wide points: Insertions were fewer and deletions more numerous at VDJ junctions in type 1 diabetes patients. PCR could preferentially amplify shorter templates, alike in patients and controls. The study left unresolved whether HLA type influences TCRB rearrangement.

All of the isolated RNA was reverse transcribed, so expressed TCRB transcripts were sequenced. Sequencing was performed with immunoSEQ multiplex PCR; in TCRdb, only in-frame clones are kept and a portion is missing. Here the sample spans about 150,000 clones, about 9.2% being singletons. The germline V gene encodes CDR1 SGHTA and CDR2 FQGNSA. With 2 bases clipped from V and 6 bases from J, the junction kept 11 bases outside the gene matches. The CDR3 runs to 17 residues. This TCR derives from a man between 18 and 35 years old in good health. This rearrangement joins TRBV7-2 to TRBJ1-5, with 9 bases lining up with TRBD1. The source material was central memory CD4+ T cells from blood. The CDR3 region is CASSLFPGQGGIQPQHF. The CDR3 DNA follows: TGTGCCAGCAGCTTATTCCCGGGACAGGGTGGTATTCAGCCCCAGCATTTT.